Sequencing of this T cell receptor beta chain was carried out in a study of brain T cells in children with intractable seizures. As for this clone: Its antigen is not identified.

Germline V lookup: CDR1 SGHNT, CDR2 YYREEE (reference sequence). This CDR3 spans 13 amino acids. The V end lost 4 bases, the J end lost 1 base, and 8 bases lay between the germline ends. Here immunoSEQ multiplex PCR was the method, and the copy in TCRdb shows in-frame clones only, minus some. The profile covers around 80,000 clones, with around nine tenths appearing a single time and approximately 25% taken by the ten largest. Findings and limits, study-wide: Only CDR3 sequence similarity suggested viral specificity, without known HCMV serostatus.

The input for sequencing was peripheral blood, taken at surgery. This TCR derives from a girl aged 2 to 9 with Rasmussen encephalitis and intractable seizures. V is TRBV5-4 and J is TRBJ1-1; the D is unclear. CDR3 residues: CASSPASNTEAFF. The DNA for the CDR3 is TGTGCCAGCAGCCCTGCCTCGAACACTGAAGCTTTCTTT. Complete variable domain (other parts from reference TRBV5-4 and TRBJ1-1): ETGVTQSPTHLIKTRGQQVTLRCSSQSGHNTVSWYQQALGQGPQFIFQYYREEENGRGNFPPRFSGLQFPNYSSELNVNALELDDSALYLCASSPASNTEAFFGQGTRLTVV.